A selection of T cell receptor beta chains follows, all from one sample in a study of blood T cell repertoires in COVID-19. Measured with immunoSEQ multiplex PCR; TCRdb has only the in-frame clones, and not every one. Among nearly 200,000 clones, around 82% were seen once, and the ten largest hold less than 8.5%. Specimen: PBMCs or T cells enriched from blood (not recorded which). These receptors originate from a man between 40 and 49 years old who had recovered from COVID-19. Both conserved end residues are part of each CDR3. Each record gives: clone size, J gene, D gene, V gene, CDR3 protein, CDR3 DNA. A D gene is named only where the DNA matches it firmly. A row's size may be missing; if present it is once, few, many or a size class.

clone_size: .; j_call: TRBJ2-1; d_call: TRBD1; v_call: TRBV4-1; cdr3_aa: CASSHIIRGQGYNEQFF; cdr3_nt: TGCGCCAGCAGCCATATAATCCGTGGACAGGGTTACAATGAGCAGTTCTTC
clone_size: .; j_call: TRBJ1-5; d_call: TRBD1; v_call: TRBV18; cdr3_aa: CASSPLQGSQPQHF; cdr3_nt: TGTGCCAGCTCACCCCTACAGGGGAGTCAGCCCCAGCATTTT
clone_size: .; j_call: TRBJ2-3; d_call: TRBD2; v_call: TRBV6-4; cdr3_aa: CASSEAGGTQYF; cdr3_nt: TGTGCCAGCAGTGAGGCGGGGGGAACGCAGTATTTT
clone_size: once; j_call: TRBJ1-3; d_call: .; v_call: TRBV30; cdr3_aa: CAWRGGPGNTIYF; cdr3_nt: TGTGCCTGGAGGGGGGGGCCGGGAAACACCATATATTTT
clone_size: .; j_call: TRBJ1-1; d_call: .; v_call: TRBV15; cdr3_aa: CATSSLLRGNTEAFF; cdr3_nt: TGTGCCACCAGCAGCTTGCTCCGGGGTAACACTGAAGCTTTCTTT
clone_size: .; j_call: TRBJ2-1; d_call: .; v_call: TRBV5-5; cdr3_aa: CASSPLGGFYNEQFF; cdr3_nt: TGTGCCAGCAGCCCCCTCGGCGGGTTCTACAATGAGCAGTTCTTC
clone_size: once; j_call: TRBJ1-2; d_call: .; v_call: TRBV13; cdr3_aa: CASSLHAGVYGYTF; cdr3_nt: TGTGCCAGCAGCTTACACGCAGGGGTCTATGGCTACACCTTC
clone_size: .; j_call: TRBJ1-1; d_call: .; v_call: TRBV7-9; cdr3_aa: CASSSDRGVTEAFF; cdr3_nt: TGTGCCAGCAGCTCCGATAGGGGTGTAACTGAAGCTTTCTTT
clone_size: .; j_call: TRBJ2-4; d_call: .; v_call: TRBV30; cdr3_aa: CAWSVKTGRKNIQYF; cdr3_nt: TGTGCCTGGAGTGTCAAGACAGGGAGGAAAAACATTCAGTACTTC
clone_size: .; j_call: TRBJ1-6; d_call: .; v_call: TRBV5-5; cdr3_aa: CASSLEPGGGSPLHF; cdr3_nt: TGTGCCAGCAGCTTGGAACCGGGGGGCGGATCACCCCTCCACTTT
clone_size: .; j_call: TRBJ2-5; d_call: TRBD2; v_call: TRBV5-1; cdr3_aa: CASSKGTSGLQETQYF; cdr3_nt: TGCGCCAGCAGCAAAGGGACTAGCGGACTCCAAGAGACCCAGTACTTC
clone_size: many; j_call: TRBJ1-2; d_call: .; v_call: TRBV5-1; cdr3_aa: CASSLGLPSGTNYGYTF; cdr3_nt: TGCGCCAGCAGCTTGGGCCTTCCCTCCGGGACTAACTATGGCTACACCTTC